This record concerns one T cell receptor (beta chain) sequence. Its target is not known. There are 14 residues in the CDR3. Germline V lookup: CDR1 LGHNA, CDR2 YSLEER. Trimming removed 0 bases from V and 13 bases from J; junction bases left unmatched: 3. These data come from a study of shared clonotypes between healthy human individuals. About the research overall: Those who served as donors were a couple of women and three men between the ages of 18 and 49. Study-wide results and limits: With few donors, the genetic and exposure-history diversity represented was limited.

Several immunoSEQ 96-well plates shared each subset's DNA, each plate a replicate. The method was immunoSEQ multiplex PCR; TCRdb's version includes in-frame clones alone and lacks a portion of them. In the table there are about 1 million clones, around 76% of which are singletons. This chain connects TRBV4-3 to TRBJ2-1; 13 bases are a match to TRBD2. Sample: memory CD4+ T cells sorted from blood. Regarding subset: CD45RA-negative fraction. The sequence derives from a man between 18 and 35 years old in good health. CDR3 loop: CASSQDGTSGTQFF. DNA for the CDR3: TGCGCCAGCAGCCAAGACGGGACTAGCGGGACTCAGTTCTTC.